Listed below are T cell receptor beta chains from one sample, sequenced in a study of follicular helper T cells after annual influenza vaccination. Here immunoSEQ multiplex PCR was the method, and the copy in TCRdb shows in-frame clones only, minus some. The table records 6,500 to 8,000 clones, roughly 78% of them present only once. This specimen was CXCR5- memory CD4+ T cells sorted from blood, taken 7 days after influenza vaccination. The receptors here all came from an adult who received the influenza vaccine. Both conserved end residues are part of each CDR3. The order of the fields is clone size, V gene, D gene, J gene, CDR3 DNA, CDR3 protein. D genes are given only for firm matches. Size values are once, few and many counts, or a class for expanded clones, and some rows have none.

.	TRBV5-4	.	TRBJ2-7	TGTGCCAGCAGCTTGGGGACGCCCCCGTTCAACGAGCAGTACTTC	CASSLGTPPFNEQYF
once	TRBV7-2	.	TRBJ2-3	TGTGCGGACTCGCGCTCCGGGGTTACAGATACGCAGTATTTT	CADSRSGVTDTQYF
once	TRBV2	.	TRBJ1-4	TGTGCCAGCAGTTGGACACCCACTAATGAAAAACTGTTTTTT	CASSWTPTNEKLFF
.	TRBV5-1	TRBD1	TRBJ2-7	TGCGCCAGCAGCTTGGGGACAGGGAGTGTCGAGCAGTACTTC	CASSLGTGSVEQYF
.	TRBV7-8	TRBD2	TRBJ2-2	TGTGCCAGCAGCCGGGGGGGGCGAACCGGGGAGCTGTTTTTT	CASSRGGRTGELFF
.	TRBV5-5	.	TRBJ1-1	TGTGCCAGCAGCTTTGGGGACCTTAACACTGAAGCTTTCTTT	CASSFGDLNTEAFF
.	TRBV4-1	TRBD1	TRBJ1-2	TGCGCCAGCAGCCAAGATCCCGGGACAGGGGGGTTTGGCTACACCTTC	CASSQDPGTGGFGYTF
.	TRBV28	.	TRBJ1-4	TGTGCCAGCAGCCAGAGGCAGGGAGGTGAAAAACTGTTTTTT	CASSQRQGGEKLFF
.	TRBV27	.	TRBJ2-7	TGTGCCAGCAGTTCAGTCTACGAGCAGTACTTC	CASSSVYEQYF
.	TRBV6-1	TRBD1	TRBJ1-1	TGTGCCACCCGGGACAGTTTGAACACTGAAGCTTTCTTT	CATRDSLNTEAFF
.	TRBV5-8	TRBD1	TRBJ2-7	TGTGCCAGCAGCTACGCAGGGACAGGGCCCTACGAGCAGTACTTC	CASSYAGTGPYEQYF
.	TRBV30	.	TRBJ1-6	TGTGCCTGGAGTGTGGTATGGGGCGAGAATTCACCCCTCCACTTT	CAWSVVWGENSPLHF
.	TRBV7-2	TRBD1	TRBJ1-5	TGTGCCAGCAGCGTACGACAGGGCGATCAGCCCCAGCATTTT	CASSVRQGDQPQHF
.	TRBV30	.	TRBJ2-6	TGTGCCTGGAGTGTAAAGCATGGGGCTCAGGTGTTCAGGTCTGGGGCCAACGTCCTGACTTTC	CAWSVKHGAQVFRSGANVLTF
few	TRBV10-3	.	TRBJ1-2	TGTGCCATCAGTGAGCCCGCGGGGGGAAACTATGGCTACACCTTC	CAISEPAGGNYGYTF
.	TRBV30	.	TRBJ1-3	TGTGCCTGGACCGACGCCGGTTCTGGAAACACCATATATTTT	CAWTDAGSGNTIYF
.	TRBV5-1	.	TRBJ2-7	TGCGCCAGCAGCTTGGATACTTACGAGCAGTACTTC	CASSLDTYEQYF
.	TRBV30	.	TRBJ2-2	TGTGCCTGGAGTGCTAGAAGCACCGGGGAGCTGTTTTTT	CAWSARSTGELFF
.	TRBV18	.	TRBJ1-1	TGTGCCAGCTCACTGAGCAGGGGCGTAGAAGCTTTCTTT	CASSLSRGVEAFF
.	TRBV5-1	.	TRBJ1-4	TGCGCCAGCAGCTCGGCGTCGCAACCAACTAATGAAAAACTGTTTTTT	CASSSASQPTNEKLFF
once	TRBV7-2	.	TRBJ2-5	TGTGCCAGCAGCTTGTTAGGGGAGGACAACGAGACCCAGTACTTC	CASSLLGEDNETQYF
.	TRBV7-2	.	TRBJ1-1	TGTGCCAGCAGCTCGAGTATGGTGGGAATGAACACTGAAGCTTTCTTT	CASSSSMVGMNTEAFF
.	TRBV9	TRBD2	TRBJ2-3	TGTGCCAGCAGCGTAGGACTAGCGCCCACAGATACGCAGTATTTT	CASSVGLAPTDTQYF
.	TRBV7-9	.	TRBJ1-1	TGTGCCAGCAGCATAATCACAGGAGGGGCTGAAGCTTTCTTT	CASSIITGGAEAFF
.	TRBV14	TRBD1	TRBJ2-2	TGTGCCAGCAGCCCCAGACAGGGGGTGACCGGGGAGCTGTTTTTT	CASSPRQGVTGELFF
once	TRBV4-3	.	TRBJ2-7	TGCGCCAGCAGCCAAGATCGACAGAGCCCCTACGAGCAGTACTTC	CASSQDRQSPYEQYF
.	TRBV6-5	TRBD1	TRBJ2-7	TGTGCCAGCAGCCGGACAGGGGGCAACGAGCAGTACTTC	CASSRTGGNEQYF
.	TRBV19	.	TRBJ1-5	TGTGCCAGTAGTACAACCCCGGGAGCCGGGCATCAGCCCCAGCATTTT	CASSTTPGAGHQPQHF
.	TRBV7-2	.	TRBJ1-2	TGTGCCAGCAGCTTAGCTAATAACTATGGCTACACCTTC	CASSLANNYGYTF
.	TRBV23-1	.	TRBJ1-1	TGCGCCAGCGGGAATAGGGGCACTGAAGCTTTCTTT	CASGNRGTEAFF
.	TRBV11-3	.	TRBJ1-4	TGTGCCAGCAGCTTACGGTCGGGGAGTGATGAAAAACTGTTTTTT	CASSLRSGSDEKLFF
.	TRBV28	TRBD1	TRBJ1-5	TGTGCCAGCAGTAACAGGGGTGATCAGCCCCAGCATTTT	CASSNRGDQPQHF
.	TRBV7-2	.	TRBJ1-1	TGTGCCAGCAGCCCTAGGGGCGGGGTGAACACTGAAGCTTTCTTT	CASSPRGGVNTEAFF
.	TRBV19	.	TRBJ1-5	TGTGCCAGTAGTACCGTGGGCGGGTATAGCAATCAGCCCCAGCATTTT	CASSTVGGYSNQPQHF
few	TRBV28	.	TRBJ1-5	TGTGCCAGCAGTTTTGACTCGGGGAGGGGCAATCAGCCCCAGCATTTT	CASSFDSGRGNQPQHF
.	TRBV5-4	TRBD1	TRBJ2-1	TGTGCCAGCAGCCCCCGGGACAGGGGGCCAGCGGGACGCAAAGAGCAGTTCTTC	CASSPRDRGPAGRKEQFF
.	TRBV7-3	TRBD2	TRBJ2-3	TGTGCCAGCAGCATACTAGCGGGGACAGATACGCAGTATTTT	CASSILAGTDTQYF
few	TRBV19	.	TRBJ1-5	TGTGCCAGTAGTGTGACAGTGGGAGGTCAGCCCCAGCATTTT	CASSVTVGGQPQHF
.	TRBV6-5	.	TRBJ2-1	TGTGCCAGCAGTTACTCGGACAACAATGAGCAGTTCTTC	CASSYSDNNEQFF
.	TRBV7-2	.	TRBJ2-3	TGTGCCAGCAGCCCAGTAGGGGCAGGAGGGGATACGCAGTATTTT	CASSPVGAGGDTQYF
once	TRBV29-1	.	TRBJ2-7	TGCAGCGTTGAAGGAGACGGCGGTAGCGACCACTACGAGCAGTACTTC	CSVEGDGGSDHYEQYF
few	TRBV7-9	.	TRBJ1-2	TGTGCCAGCAGCCCTCGCAGGACTAACTATGGCTACACCTTC	CASSPRRTNYGYTF
.	TRBV10-2	.	TRBJ2-6	TGCGCCAGCAGTACCCGGGCCACTTCTAACAAAAGTCGGGCCAACGTCCTGACTTTC	CASSTRATSNKSRANVLTF
.	TRBV4-3	TRBD2	TRBJ2-1	TGCGCCAGCAGCCCGGGACTAGCGGGGGACAATGAGCAGTTCTTC	CASSPGLAGDNEQFF
.	TRBV19	.	TRBJ2-2	TGTGCCAGTAGTATAGATCACGACACCGGGGAGCTGTTTTTT	CASSIDHDTGELFF
.	TRBV25-1	.	TRBJ1-2	TGTGCCAGCAGTGGCAGCTTTTATGGCTACACCTTC	CASSGSFYGYTF
once	TRBV18	.	TRBJ2-4	TGTGCCAGCTCACCACCATTCCCGGTGGGTGGAAACATTCAGTACTTC	CASSPPFPVGGNIQYF
.	TRBV7-9	.	TRBJ1-5	TGTGCCAGCAGCTTAGGGGGTAATAATCAGCCCCAGCATTTT	CASSLGGNNQPQHF
.	TRBV28	.	TRBJ1-2	TGTGCCAGCGTCGGGCATCGGGTGAGCTATGGCTACACCTTC	CASVGHRVSYGYTF
.	TRBV10-3	.	TRBJ2-7	TGTGCCATCAGTGAGTGGGACAACGAGCAGTACTTC	CAISEWDNEQYF
.	TRBV7-2	TRBD2	TRBJ2-1	TGTGCCAGCAGCGCCGGGACTAGCGTTAATGAGCAGTTCTTC	CASSAGTSVNEQFF